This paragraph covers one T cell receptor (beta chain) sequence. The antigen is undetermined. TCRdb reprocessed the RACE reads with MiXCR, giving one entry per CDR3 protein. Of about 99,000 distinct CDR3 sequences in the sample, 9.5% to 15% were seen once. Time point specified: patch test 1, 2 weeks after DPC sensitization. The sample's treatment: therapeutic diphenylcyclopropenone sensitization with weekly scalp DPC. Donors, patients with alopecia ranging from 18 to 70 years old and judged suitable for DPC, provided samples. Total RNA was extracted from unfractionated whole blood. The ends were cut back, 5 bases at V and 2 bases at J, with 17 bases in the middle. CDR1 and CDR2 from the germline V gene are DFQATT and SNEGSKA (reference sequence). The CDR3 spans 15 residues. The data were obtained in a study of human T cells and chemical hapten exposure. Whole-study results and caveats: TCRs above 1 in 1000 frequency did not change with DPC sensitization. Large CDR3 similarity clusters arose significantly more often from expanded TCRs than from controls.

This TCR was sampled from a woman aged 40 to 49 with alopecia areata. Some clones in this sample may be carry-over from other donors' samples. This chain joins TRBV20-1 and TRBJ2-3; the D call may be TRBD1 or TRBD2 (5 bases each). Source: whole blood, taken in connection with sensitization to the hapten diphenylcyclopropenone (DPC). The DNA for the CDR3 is TGCAGTGCTGGACTCCGGGACGGTTACACAGATACGCAGTATTTT. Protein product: CSAGLRDGYTDTQYF.